Presented here are 26 T cell receptor beta chains from one specimen sequenced in a study of CD8+ T cells in alopecia areata. Treatment specified: oral pan-JAK inhibitor, 5-10 mg twice daily. RNA was isolated and reverse transcribed to cDNA, the sequencing template. Profiled with immunoSEQ multiplex PCR; TCRdb holds only in-frame clones, not every one. The table records 150,000 to 200,000 clones, around 71% of them present only once. The specimen was CD4+ T cells sorted from blood, collected at week 4, from a patient treated with tofacitinib. These receptors were obtained from a human donor with alopecia areata.

Only one count was recorded for this clone. The chain links TRBV5-1 to TRBJ1-5; 10 nucleotides match TRBD1. Trimming cost V 4 bases and J 8 bases; bases outside gene matches: 6. Germline V gene sequence: CDR1 SGHRS, CDR2 YFSETQ. The CDR3 has 14 residues. The CDR3 region has the DNA TGCGCCAGCAGCGACAGACAGGGGGCAGAGCCCCAGCATTTT. As protein: CASSDRQGAEPQHF.

This clone was recorded a few times. The chain carries TRBV18 and TRBJ1-5, with a tentative D call TRBD1 (5 bases). V shed 4 bases and J shed 0 bases, with 13 bases lying between them. Per the germline V gene, CDR1 is KGHSH and CDR2 is LQKENI. The CDR3 has 16 residues. As DNA, the CDR3 is TGTGCCAGCTCACAGTTGACAGAAAATAGCAATCAGCCCCAGCATTTT. Translated, it gives CASSQLTENSNQPQHF.

A note on this clone: This sample includes further DNA sequences coding for the same CDR3. J is TRBJ2-3 and V is TRBV4-1; D unresolved. Germline values: CDR1 MGHRA, CDR2 YSYEKL. The V end was cut by 3 bases, the J end by 2 bases, with 3 bases between. The CDR3 loop spans 12 amino acids. CDR3 DNA: TGCGCCAGCAGCCAGGACACAGATACGCAGTATTTT. It is translated as CASSQDTDTQYF.

The chain uses TRBV5-1 and TRBJ2-7; TRBD1 might be the D (5 bases). CDR1 and CDR2 from the germline V gene are SGHRS and YFSETQ. This CDR3 has 14 residues. Trimming left V 0 bases short and J 5 bases short, with 12 bases between. The DNA of the CDR3 is TGCGCCAGCAGCTTGGCCCAGGGTCGGCACGAGCAGTACTTC. It encodes CASSLAQGRHEQYF.

The V gene is TRBV9, the J gene TRBJ1-5, with D unclear. V lost 0 bases to trimming and J lost 5 bases, with 9 bases between them. Per the germline V gene, CDR1 is SGDLS and CDR2 is YYNGEE. The CDR3 is 14 amino acids. DNA of the CDR3: TGTGCCAGCAGCGTAGGCCCACAGCATCAGCCCCAGCATTTT. Encoded protein: CASSVGPQHQPQHF.

J is TRBJ1-2 and V is TRBV5-4, with 11 nucleotides matching TRBD1. Germline trimming cut 3 bases from V and 2 bases from J; bases unmatched to any gene: 3. This CDR3 region has 15 residues. Germline assignment: CDR1 SGHNT and CDR2 YYREEE (reference sequence). The CDR3 nucleotides read TGTGCCAGCAGCTCATGGGACAGGGGGAACTATGGCTACACCTTC. Its protein product is CASSSWDRGNYGYTF.

The V gene is TRBV2, the J gene TRBJ1-5; D is possibly TRBD1 (5 bases). V shed 2 bases and J shed 6 bases, with 14 bases lying between them. The CDR3 runs to 15 residues. CDR1 and CDR2 from the germline V gene are SNHLY and FYNNEI. Here the CDR3 DNA reads TGTGCCAGCAGTGAAATATCGGGGGTCGGTCAGCCCCAGCATTTT. It translates to CASSEISGVGQPQHF.

This chain links TRBV7-2 with TRBJ1-5; no firm D call. The CDR3 covers 14 residues. Germline lookup yields CDR1 SGHTA and CDR2 FQGNSA. V shed 5 bases and J shed 6 bases, with 14 bases lying between them. The DNA of the CDR3 is TGTGCCAGCAGCCCCGGACCCCTTGTTCAGCCCCAGCATTTT. Its protein product is CASSPGPLVQPQHF.

The J gene is TRBJ2-7, the V gene TRBV30; TRBD2 agrees at 14 bases. Trimming cost V 1 base and J 3 bases; bases outside gene matches: 20. Looked up from germline, CDR1 is GTSNPN and CDR2 is SVGIG (reference sequence). CDR3 length equals 21 residues. The CDR3 region is CAWSGDIFTGTSGGQLYEQYF. Here the CDR3 DNA reads TGTGCCTGGAGTGGAGACATCTTTACCGGGACTAGCGGGGGCCAACTCTACGAGCAGTACTTC.

This chain links TRBV27 with TRBJ2-1; perhaps TRBD1 as D (6 bases). Between the trimmed V and J ends, which lost 0 bases and 5 bases, there was a span of 14 bases. CDR3 size: 16 residues. Germline V gene sequence: CDR1 MNHEY, CDR2 SMNVEV (reference sequence). The CDR3 here is CASSLSGGTSDNEQFF. CDR3 bases: TGTGCCAGCAGTTTATCGGGTGGGACATCTGACAATGAGCAGTTCTTC.

The chain couples TRBV12-5 to TRBJ1-5; 7 nucleotides line up with TRBD1. Germline V gene lookup returns CDR1 LGHNT and CDR2 FRNRAP. The CDR3 has 15 residues. V lost 2 bases and J lost 4; bases outside the gene matches: 5. The CDR3 DNA is TGTGCTAGTGGTTTGCGACAGGGTTGGAATCAGCCCCAGCATTTT. Protein sequence: CASGLRQGWNQPQHF.

The chain has TRBV14 and TRBJ1-6; no clear D gene. V was clipped by 5 bases and J by 5 bases, with 13 bases between them. CDR1 is SGHDN and CDR2 is FVKESK in the germline V gene. This CDR3 contains 15 residues. The CDR3 loop is CASSSAGNHNSPLHF. CDR3 DNA: TGTGCCAGCAGCTCGGCGGGGAATCATAATTCACCCCTCCACTTT.

The gene calls are TRBV13 and TRBJ2-2, with D possibly matching TRBD1 (7 bases). The V end lost 6 bases, the J end lost 3 bases, and 17 bases lay between the germline ends. Germline values: CDR1 PRHDT, CDR2 FYEKMQ (reference sequence). The CDR3 consists of 16 residues. The CDR3 spells CASRTTGAGYTGELFF. In nucleotides, the CDR3 is TGTGCCAGCAGGACAACAGGGGCGGGATACACCGGGGAGCTGTTTTTT.

This clone was observed once. The V and J genes are TRBV29-1 and TRBJ2-7; tentative D call: TRBD1 (6 bases). V lost 6 bases and J lost 7, with 19 bases in between. The CDR3 contains 13 residues. Per the germline V gene, CDR1 is SQVTM and CDR2 is ANQGSEA. The CDR3 DNA follows: TGCAGCGTGGTTTCCCACAGGGCACGGGAGCAGTACTTC. Translation gives CSVVSHRAREQYF.

V is TRBV9 and J is TRBJ1-2; tentative D call: TRBD1 (5 bases). Trimming stripped 3 bases from V and 4 bases from J, with 13 bases between. The germline V gene has CDR1 SGDLS and CDR2 YYNGEE. CDR3 length: 14 residues. For the CDR3, the DNA is TGTGCCAGCAGCGACCCAGGGAAGGGCTATGGCTACACCTTC. Its translation is CASSDPGKGYGYTF. Based on the CDR3 plus reference TRBV9 and TRBJ1-2, the full variable domain is DSGVTQTPKHLITATGQRVTLRCSPRSGDLSVYWYQQSLDQGLQFLIQYYNGEERAKGNILERFSAQQFPDLHSELNLSSLELGDSALYFCASSDPGKGYGYTFGSGTRLTVV.

This clone came up a few times. The chain links TRBV7-8 to TRBJ2-2; perhaps TRBD1 as D (5 bases). The CDR3 runs to 18 residues. Trimming pared 2 bases from V and 5 bases from J, leaving 21 bases between. CDR1 SGHVS and CDR2 FQNEAQ come from the germline V gene. This chain's CDR3 is CASSLRGVGRVRTGELFF. In nucleotides, the CDR3 is TGTGCCAGCAGCTTAAGGGGTGTAGGCAGGGTTCGGACCGGGGAGCTGTTTTTT.

Concerning this clone: Different DNA sequences within this sample yield the same CDR3. The chain employs TRBV9 and TRBJ2-3, with D uncertain. Germline V gene lookup returns CDR1 SGDLS and CDR2 YYNGEE. This CDR3 comprises 13 residues. The V end lost 0 bases, the J end lost 6 bases, and 8 bases lay between the germline ends. CDR3 nucleotides: TGTGCCAGCAGCGTAGTGGGTTCGGATACGCAGTATTTT. It codes for CASSVVGSDTQYF.

The chain is built from TRBV20-1 and TRBJ2-2; D uncertain. Looked up from germline, CDR1 is DFQATT and CDR2 is SNEGSKA (reference sequence). Trimming cost V 2 bases and J 5 bases, with 3 bases left between them. The CDR3 consists of 11 residues. The CDR3 is CSARSTGELFF. In DNA form, the CDR3 reads TGCAGTGCTAGATCGACCGGGGAGCTGTTTTTT.

V usage is TRBV6-5 and J usage is TRBJ1-5; D unresolved. The CDR3 totals 15 residues. The germline V gene encodes CDR1 MNHEY and CDR2 SVGAGI. With 0 bases removed from V and 1 base from J, the gap between germline ends came to 7 bases. This CDR3 is CASSYSASSNQPQHF. CDR3 nucleotides: TGTGCCAGCAGTTACTCGGCTTCGAGCAATCAGCCCCAGCATTTT.

The J gene is TRBJ2-5, the V gene TRBV5-6; 7 nucleotides agree with TRBD1. V was clipped by 5 bases and J by 4 bases; unmatched bases: 8. The CDR3 consists of 14 residues. Germline CDR1 SGHDT, CDR2 YYEEEE. The CDR3 loop is CASRQGQPGETQYF. The CDR3 nucleotides are TGTGCCAGCAGACAGGGACAGCCGGGAGAGACCCAGTACTTC.

This chain uses TRBV29-1 with TRBJ1-1; possibly TRBD1 for D (6 bases). With 7 bases removed from V and 6 bases from J, the gap between germline ends came to 21 bases. The V gene's germline CDR1 is SQVTM and CDR2 ANQGSEA. The CDR3 runs 14 residues. The CDR3 protein is CSAKTGGARAEAFF. Here the CDR3 DNA reads TGCAGCGCCAAAACTGGGGGGGCGCGGGCTGAAGCTTTCTTT.

The chain combines TRBV29-1 with TRBJ2-2; weak D call: TRBD1 (5 bases). The CDR3 runs to 13 residues. V lost 6 bases and J lost 2, with 10 bases in between. Germline-derived CDR1 and CDR2 are SQVTM and ANQGSEA. Here the CDR3 reads CSVLDRNTGELFF. In DNA form, the CDR3 reads TGCAGCGTCCTCGACAGAAACACCGGGGAGCTGTTTTTT.

This chain joins TRBV29-1 and TRBJ1-2, with D possibly matching TRBD1 (6 bases). This CDR3 comprises 14 residues. V dropped 4 bases and J dropped 0 bases, with 12 bases sitting between them. Germline CDR1 is SQVTM and CDR2 is ANQGSEA. The CDR3 reads CSVGQGSSNYGYTF. The CDR3 DNA sequence: TGCAGCGTTGGGCAGGGGAGTTCTAACTATGGCTACACCTTC.

A few counts support this clone. This chain joins TRBV10-3 and TRBJ1-2, with TRBD1 identical over 9 bases. The CDR3 has 14 amino acids. The ends lost 10 bases at V and 5 bases at J; junction bases unmatched: 11. The V gene's germline CDR1 is ENHRY and CDR2 SYGVKD. The CDR3, as DNA: TGTGCCACCCACCAGGCGACAGGGGGTTATGGCTACACCTTC. Amino acid sequence: CATHQATGGYGYTF.

This clone was detected only once. This rearrangement joins TRBV29-1 to TRBJ2-3; weak D call: TRBD1 (5 bases). The CDR3 has 15 residues. The V and J ends lost 0 bases and 4 bases respectively, with 14 bases between them. Looked up from germline, CDR1 is SQVTM and CDR2 is ANQGSEA. The CDR3 loop is CSVEEGHDGADTQYF. As DNA, the CDR3 is TGCAGCGTTGAAGAGGGGCATGATGGGGCAGATACGCAGTATTTT.

The chain joins TRBV20-1 to TRBJ2-3; D remains ambiguous. CDR1 is DFQATT and CDR2 is SNEGSKA in the germline V gene (reference sequence). The ends were cut back, 1 base at V and 4 bases at J, with 3 bases in the middle. CDR3 length equals 11 residues. CDR3 in DNA: TGCAGTGCTAGAGCGGCAGATACGCAGTATTTT. It yields the protein CSARAADTQYF.